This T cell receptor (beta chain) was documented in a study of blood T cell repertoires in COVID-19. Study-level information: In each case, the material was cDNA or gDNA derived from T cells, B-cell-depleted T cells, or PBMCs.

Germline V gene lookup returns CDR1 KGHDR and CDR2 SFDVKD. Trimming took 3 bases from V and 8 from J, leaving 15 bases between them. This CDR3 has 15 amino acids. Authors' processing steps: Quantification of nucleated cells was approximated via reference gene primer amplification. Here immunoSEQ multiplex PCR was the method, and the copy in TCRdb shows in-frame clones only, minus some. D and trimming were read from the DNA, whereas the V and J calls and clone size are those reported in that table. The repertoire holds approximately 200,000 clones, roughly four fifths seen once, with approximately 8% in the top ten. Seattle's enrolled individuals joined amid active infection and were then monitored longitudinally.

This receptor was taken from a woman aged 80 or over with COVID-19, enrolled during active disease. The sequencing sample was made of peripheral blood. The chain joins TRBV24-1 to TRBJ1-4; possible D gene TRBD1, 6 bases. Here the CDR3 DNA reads TGTGCCACCAGTGATCCGGCGGGGGCGGGCGAAAAACTGTTTTTT. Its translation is CATSDPAGAGEKLFF.